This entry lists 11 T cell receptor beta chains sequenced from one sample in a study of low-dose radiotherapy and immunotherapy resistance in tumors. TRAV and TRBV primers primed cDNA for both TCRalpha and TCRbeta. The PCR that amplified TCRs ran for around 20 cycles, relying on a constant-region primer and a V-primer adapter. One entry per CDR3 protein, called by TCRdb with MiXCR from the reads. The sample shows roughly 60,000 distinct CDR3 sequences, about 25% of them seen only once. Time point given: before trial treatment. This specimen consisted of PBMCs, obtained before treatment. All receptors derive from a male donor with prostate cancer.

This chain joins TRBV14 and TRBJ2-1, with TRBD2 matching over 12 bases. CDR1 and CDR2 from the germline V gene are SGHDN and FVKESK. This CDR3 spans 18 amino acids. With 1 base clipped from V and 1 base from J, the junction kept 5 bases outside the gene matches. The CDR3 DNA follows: TGTGCCAGCAGCCAAGGTCTACTAGCGGGGGGATCCTACAATGAGCAGTTCTTC. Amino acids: CASSQGLLAGGSYNEQFF.

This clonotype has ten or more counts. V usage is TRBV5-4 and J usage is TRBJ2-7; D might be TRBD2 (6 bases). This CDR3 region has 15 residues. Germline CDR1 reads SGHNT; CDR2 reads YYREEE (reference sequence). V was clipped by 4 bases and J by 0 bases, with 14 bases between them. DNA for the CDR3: TGTGCCAGCAGCGGTGGAGGGACCACCTCCTACGAGCAGTACTTC. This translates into CASSGGGTTSYEQYF.

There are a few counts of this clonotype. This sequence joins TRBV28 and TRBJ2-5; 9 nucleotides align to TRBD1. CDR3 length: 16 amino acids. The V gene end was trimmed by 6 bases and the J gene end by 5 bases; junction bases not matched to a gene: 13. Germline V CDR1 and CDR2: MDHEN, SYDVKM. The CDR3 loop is CASRPTDRGIRETQYF. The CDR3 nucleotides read TGTGCCAGCAGGCCAACGGACAGGGGAATTCGCGAGACCCAGTACTTC.

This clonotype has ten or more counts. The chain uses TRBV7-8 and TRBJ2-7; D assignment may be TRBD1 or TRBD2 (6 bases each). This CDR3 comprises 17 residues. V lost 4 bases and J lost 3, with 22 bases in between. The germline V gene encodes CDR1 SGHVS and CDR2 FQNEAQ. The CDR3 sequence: CASSWGQGGAVNYEQYF. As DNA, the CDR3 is TGTGCCAGCAGCTGGGGGCAAGGCGGGGCCGTCAACTACGAGCAGTACTTC.

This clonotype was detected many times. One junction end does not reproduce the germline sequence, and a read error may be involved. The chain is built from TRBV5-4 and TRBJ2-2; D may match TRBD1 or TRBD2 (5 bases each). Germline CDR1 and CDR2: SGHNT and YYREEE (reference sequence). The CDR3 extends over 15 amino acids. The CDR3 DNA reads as TGCGCCAGCAGCTTGGGCAGGGAGAGGGCCGGGGAGCTGTTTTTT. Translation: CASSLGRERAGELFF.

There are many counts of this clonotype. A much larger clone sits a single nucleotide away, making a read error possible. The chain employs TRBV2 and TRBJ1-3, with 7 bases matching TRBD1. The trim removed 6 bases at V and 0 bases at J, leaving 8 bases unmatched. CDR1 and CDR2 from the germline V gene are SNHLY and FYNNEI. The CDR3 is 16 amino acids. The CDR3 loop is CASRLTGISSGNTIYF. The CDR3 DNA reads TGTGCCAGCAGACTGACAGGGATAAGCTCTGGAAACACCATATATTTT.

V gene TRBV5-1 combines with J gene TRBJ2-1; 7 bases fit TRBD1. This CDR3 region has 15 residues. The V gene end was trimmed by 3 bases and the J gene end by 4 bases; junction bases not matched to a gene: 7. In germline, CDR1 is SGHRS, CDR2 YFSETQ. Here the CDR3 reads CASSSQGVRYNEQFF. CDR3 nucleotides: TGCGCCAGCAGCTCCCAGGGGGTACGGTACAATGAGCAGTTCTTC.

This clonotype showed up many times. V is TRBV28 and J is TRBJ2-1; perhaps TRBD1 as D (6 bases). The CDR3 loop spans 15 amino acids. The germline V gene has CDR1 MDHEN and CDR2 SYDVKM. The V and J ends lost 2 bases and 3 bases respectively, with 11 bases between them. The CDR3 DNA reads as TGTGCCAGCAGTTTAAGCAGGGGTAACTACAATGAGCAGTTCTTC. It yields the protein CASSLSRGNYNEQFF.

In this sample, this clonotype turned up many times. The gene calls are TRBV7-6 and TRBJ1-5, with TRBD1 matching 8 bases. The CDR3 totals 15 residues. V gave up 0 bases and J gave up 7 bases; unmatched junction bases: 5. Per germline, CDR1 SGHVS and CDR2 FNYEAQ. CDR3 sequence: CASSLAQGAGQPQHF. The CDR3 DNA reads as TGTGCCAGCAGCTTAGCCCAGGGGGCAGGACAGCCCCAGCATTTT.

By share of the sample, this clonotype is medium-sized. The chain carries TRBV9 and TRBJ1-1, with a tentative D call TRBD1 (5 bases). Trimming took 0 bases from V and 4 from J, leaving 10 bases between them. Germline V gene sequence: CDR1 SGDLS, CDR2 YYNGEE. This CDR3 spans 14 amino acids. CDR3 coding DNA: TGTGCCAGCAGCGTAGCCTGGGACGGCACTGAAGCTTTCTTT. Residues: CASSVAWDGTEAFF.

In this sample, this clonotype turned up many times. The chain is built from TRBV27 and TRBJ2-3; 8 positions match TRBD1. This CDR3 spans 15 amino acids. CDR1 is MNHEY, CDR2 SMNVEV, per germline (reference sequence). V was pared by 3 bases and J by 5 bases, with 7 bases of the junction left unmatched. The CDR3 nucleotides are TGTGCCAGCAGTTTGCCAGGGGGCGAAGAAGATACGCAGTATTTT. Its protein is CASSLPGGEEDTQYF.